The rows below give T cell receptor beta chains drawn from one sample of a study of CD4 T cells in relation to SARS-CoV-2 and coronaviruses. TCRdb keeps only in-frame clones here, not all; method: immunoSEQ multiplex PCR. The sample contains roughly 30,000 clones, about 80% of which appear only once. No antigens are known for them. The sequenced sample consisted of CD4+ T cells from PBMCs, cultured in vitro. The receptors originated from a human donor in good health. Each CDR3 is given with its conserved first and last residue. D genes are given only for firm matches. Not every row has a clone size; where given, it reads once, few, many or a size class.

-	TRBV11-2	TRBJ1-1	-	TGTGCCAGCAGCCCCACCGGGGCCGTGGGGGCTTTCTTT	CASSPTGAVGAFF
-	TRBV10-3	TRBJ1-1	-	TGTGCCATCAGTGAGCCGGGAATGAACACTGAAGCTTTCTTT	CAISEPGMNTEAFF
TRBD2	TRBV11-2	TRBJ2-1	-	TGTGCCAGCAGCTACCAAGCGGGGGGGCTTTCTGAGCAGTTCTTC	CASSYQAGGLSEQFF
-	TRBV12-3/TRBV12-4	TRBJ1-3	-	TGTGCCAGCCGAAGATCGGGAAACACCATATATTTT	CASRRSGNTIYF
TRBD1	TRBV5-4	TRBJ2-2	few	TGTGCCAGCAGCTTGGGACAGGGGTATTACACCGGGGAGCTGTTTTTT	CASSLGQGYYTGELFF
-	TRBV20-1	TRBJ2-1	-	TGCAGTGCTAGATTCGGCTCAGAGCAGTTCTTC	CSARFGSEQFF
-	TRBV7-9	TRBJ1-1	few	TGTGCCAGCAGCCGCCCTGTGCAGACTGAAGCTTTCTTT	CASSRPVQTEAFF
TRBD2	TRBV5-1	TRBJ2-5	-	TGCGCCAGCAGCTGGGGACTAGCGGGGGGCCAAGAGACCCAGTACTTC	CASSWGLAGGQETQYF
-	TRBV7-9	TRBJ1-1	-	TGTGCCAGCAGCTTAGTAGACGGGCGCACTGAAGCTTTCTTT	CASSLVDGRTEAFF
-	TRBV10-3	TRBJ2-3	-	TGTGCCATCAGTGAGGGGACCGGCACAGATACGCAGTATTTT	CAISEGTGTDTQYF
TRBD1	TRBV7-2	TRBJ2-7	-	TGTGCCAGCAGCTTAAGACAGGGCCTCTACGAGCAGTACTTC	CASSLRQGLYEQYF
-	TRBV4-1	TRBJ2-2	-	TGCGCCAGCAGCTCCCAATGGGGACGGAAAGACACCGGGGAGCTGTTTTTT	CASSSQWGRKDTGELFF
-	TRBV3-1/TRBV3-2	TRBJ2-7	-	TGTGCCAGCAGCCAAGGACGATTCTCCTACGAGCAGTACTTC	CASSQGRFSYEQYF